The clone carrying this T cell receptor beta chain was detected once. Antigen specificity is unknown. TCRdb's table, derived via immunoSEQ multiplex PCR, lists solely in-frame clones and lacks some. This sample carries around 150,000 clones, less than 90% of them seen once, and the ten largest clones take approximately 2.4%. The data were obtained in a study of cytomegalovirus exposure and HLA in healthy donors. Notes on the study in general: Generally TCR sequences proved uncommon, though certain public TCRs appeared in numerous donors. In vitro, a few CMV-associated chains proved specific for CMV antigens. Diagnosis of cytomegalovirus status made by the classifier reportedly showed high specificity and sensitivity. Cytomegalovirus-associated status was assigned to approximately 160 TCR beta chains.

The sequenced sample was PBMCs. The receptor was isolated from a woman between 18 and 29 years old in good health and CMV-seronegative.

CDR3 loop: CASSSKGQGATLSYEQYF. CDR3 DNA: TGTGCCAGCAGCTCAAAGGGACAGGGTGCAACCCTTTCCTACGAGCAGTACTTC. The chain recombines TRBV7-2 with TRBJ2-7; the match to TRBD1 covers 9 bases. The CDR3 length is 18 residues. CDR1 and CDR2 (germline): SGHTA, FQGNSA. With 4 bases clipped from V and 1 base from J, the junction kept 14 bases outside the gene matches.